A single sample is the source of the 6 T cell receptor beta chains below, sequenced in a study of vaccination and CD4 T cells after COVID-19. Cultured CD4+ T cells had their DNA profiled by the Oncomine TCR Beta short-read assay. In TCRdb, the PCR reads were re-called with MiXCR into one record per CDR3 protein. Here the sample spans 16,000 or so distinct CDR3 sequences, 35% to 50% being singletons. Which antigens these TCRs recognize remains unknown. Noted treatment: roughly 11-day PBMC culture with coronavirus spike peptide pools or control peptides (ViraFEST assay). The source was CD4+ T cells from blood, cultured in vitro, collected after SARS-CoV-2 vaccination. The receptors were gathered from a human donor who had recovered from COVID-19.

CDR3 in amino acids: CASSFREGNEQFF. DNA of the CDR3: TGTGCCAGCAGTTTTAGAGAGGGCAATGAGCAGTTCTTC. V is TRBV12-3 or TRBV12-4 and J is TRBJ2-1, with TRBD2 as a possible D gene (5 bases). CDR3 length: 13 amino acids. The V end was cut by 3 bases, the J end by 6 bases, with 9 bases between.

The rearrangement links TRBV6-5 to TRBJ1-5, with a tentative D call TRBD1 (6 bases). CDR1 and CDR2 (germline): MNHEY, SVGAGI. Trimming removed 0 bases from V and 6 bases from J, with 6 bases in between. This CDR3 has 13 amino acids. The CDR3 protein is CASSYSRGQPQHF. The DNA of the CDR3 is TGTGCCAGCAGTTACTCCAGGGGTCAGCCCCAGCATTTT.

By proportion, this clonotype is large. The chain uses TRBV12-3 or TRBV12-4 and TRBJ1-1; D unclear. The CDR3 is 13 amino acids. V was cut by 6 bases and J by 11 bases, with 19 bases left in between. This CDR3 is CASSFLQGGRAFF. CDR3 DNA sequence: TGTGCCAGCAGCTTCCTACAAGGAGGGAGGGCTTTCTTT.

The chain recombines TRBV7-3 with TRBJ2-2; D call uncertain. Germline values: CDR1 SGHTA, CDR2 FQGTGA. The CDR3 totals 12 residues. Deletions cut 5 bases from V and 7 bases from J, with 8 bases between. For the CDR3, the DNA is TGTGCCAGCAGCAACCCAAACGGGGAGCTGTTTTTT. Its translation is CASSNPNGELFF. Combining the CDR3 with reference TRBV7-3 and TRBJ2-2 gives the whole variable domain GAGVSQTPSNKVTEKGKYVELRCDPISGHTALYWYRQSLGQGPEFLIYFQGTGAADDSGLPNDRFFAVRPEGSVSTLKIQRTERGDSAVYLCASSNPNGELFFGEGSRLTVL.

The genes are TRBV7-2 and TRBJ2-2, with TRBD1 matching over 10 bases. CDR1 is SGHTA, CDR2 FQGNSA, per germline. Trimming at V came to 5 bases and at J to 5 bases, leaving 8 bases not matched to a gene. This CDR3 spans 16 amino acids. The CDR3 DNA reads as TGTGCCAGCAGCCACTTTCGGACAGGGGGAACCGGGGAGCTGTTTTTT. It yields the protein CASSHFRTGGTGELFF.

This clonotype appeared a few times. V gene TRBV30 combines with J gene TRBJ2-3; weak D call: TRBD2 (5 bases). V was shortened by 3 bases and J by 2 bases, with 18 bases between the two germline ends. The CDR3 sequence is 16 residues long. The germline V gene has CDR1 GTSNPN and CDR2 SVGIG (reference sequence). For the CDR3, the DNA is TGTGCCTGGAGGGAGACGAAGCGGCTTCTCACAGATACGCAGTATTTT. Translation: CAWRETKRLLTDTQYF.